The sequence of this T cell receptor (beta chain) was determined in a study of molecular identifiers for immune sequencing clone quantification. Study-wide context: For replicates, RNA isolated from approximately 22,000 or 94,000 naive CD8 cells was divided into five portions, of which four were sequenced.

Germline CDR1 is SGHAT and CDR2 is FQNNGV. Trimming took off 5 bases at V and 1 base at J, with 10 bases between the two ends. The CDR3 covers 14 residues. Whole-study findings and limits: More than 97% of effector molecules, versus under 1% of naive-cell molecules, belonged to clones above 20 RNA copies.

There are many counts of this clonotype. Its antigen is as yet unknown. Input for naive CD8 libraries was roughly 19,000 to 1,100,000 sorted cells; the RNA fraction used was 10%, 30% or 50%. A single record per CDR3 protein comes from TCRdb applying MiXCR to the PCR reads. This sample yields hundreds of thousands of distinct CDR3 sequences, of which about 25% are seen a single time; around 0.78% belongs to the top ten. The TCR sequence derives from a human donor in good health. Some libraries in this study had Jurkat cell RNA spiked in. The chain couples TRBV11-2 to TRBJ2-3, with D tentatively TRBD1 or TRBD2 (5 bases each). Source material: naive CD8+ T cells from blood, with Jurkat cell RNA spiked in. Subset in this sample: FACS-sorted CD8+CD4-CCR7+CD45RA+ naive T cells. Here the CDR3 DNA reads TGTGCCAGCAGCCTGGGACCAGGCACAGATACGCAGTATTTT. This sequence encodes CASSLGPGTDTQYF.